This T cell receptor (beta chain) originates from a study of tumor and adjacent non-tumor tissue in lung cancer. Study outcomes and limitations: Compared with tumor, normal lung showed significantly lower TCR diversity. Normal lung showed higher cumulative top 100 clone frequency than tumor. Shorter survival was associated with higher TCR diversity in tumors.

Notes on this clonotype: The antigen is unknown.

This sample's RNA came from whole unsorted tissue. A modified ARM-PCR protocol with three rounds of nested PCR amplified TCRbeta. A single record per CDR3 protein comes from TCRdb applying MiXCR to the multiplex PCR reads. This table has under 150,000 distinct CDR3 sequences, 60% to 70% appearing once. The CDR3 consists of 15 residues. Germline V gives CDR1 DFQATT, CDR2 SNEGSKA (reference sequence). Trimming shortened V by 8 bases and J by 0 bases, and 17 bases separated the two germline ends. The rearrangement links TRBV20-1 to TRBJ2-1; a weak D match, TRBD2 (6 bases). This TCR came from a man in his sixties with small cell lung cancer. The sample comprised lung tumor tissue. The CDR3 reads CSSMRTMDSYNEQFF. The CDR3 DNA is TGCAGTTCTATGAGGACTATGGACTCCTACAATGAGCAGTTCTTC.